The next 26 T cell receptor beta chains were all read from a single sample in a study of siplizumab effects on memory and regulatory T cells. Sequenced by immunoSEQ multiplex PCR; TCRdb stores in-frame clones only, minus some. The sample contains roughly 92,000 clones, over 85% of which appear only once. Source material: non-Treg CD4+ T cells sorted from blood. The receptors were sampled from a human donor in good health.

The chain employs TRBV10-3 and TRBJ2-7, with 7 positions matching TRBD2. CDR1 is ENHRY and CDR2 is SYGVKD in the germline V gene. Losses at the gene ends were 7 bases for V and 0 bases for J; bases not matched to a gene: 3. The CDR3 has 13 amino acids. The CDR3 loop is CAIMGGSSYEQYF. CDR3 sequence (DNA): TGTGCCATCATGGGCGGGAGCTCCTACGAGCAGTACTTC.

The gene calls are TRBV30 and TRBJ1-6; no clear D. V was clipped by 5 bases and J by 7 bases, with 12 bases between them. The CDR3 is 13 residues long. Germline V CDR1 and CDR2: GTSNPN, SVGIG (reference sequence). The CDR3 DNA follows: TGTGCCTGGGAAGAGTCCAGAAATTCACCCCTCCACTTT. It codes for CAWEESRNSPLHF.

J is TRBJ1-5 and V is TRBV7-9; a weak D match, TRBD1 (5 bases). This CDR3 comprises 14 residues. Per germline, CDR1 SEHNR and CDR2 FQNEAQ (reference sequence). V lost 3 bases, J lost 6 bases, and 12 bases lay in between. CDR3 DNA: TGTGCCAGCAGCTTGGGGGGGATGGGTCAGCCCCAGCATTTT. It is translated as CASSLGGMGQPQHF. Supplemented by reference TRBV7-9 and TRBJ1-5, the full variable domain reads DTGVSQNPRHKITKRGQNVTFRCDPISEHNRLYWYRQTLGQGPEFLTYFQNEAQLEKSRLLSDRFSAERPKGSFSTLEIQRTEQGDSAMYLCASSLGGMGQPQHFGDGTRLSIL.

The CDR3 sequence: CASSIGPRNTDTQYF. The CDR3 DNA follows: TGTGCCAGCAGCATAGGACCGAGGAACACAGATACGCAGTATTTT. This sequence joins TRBV5-4 and TRBJ2-3; D not resolved. CDR1 SGHNT and CDR2 YYREEE come from the germline V gene (reference sequence). The CDR3 has 15 residues. V was trimmed by 4 bases and J by 2 bases, leaving 14 bases between them. The full variable domain, with the rest looked up from reference TRBV5-4 and TRBJ2-3, is ETGVTQSPTHLIKTRGQQVTLRCSSQSGHNTVSWYQQALGQGPQFIFQYYREEENGRGNFPPRFSGLQFPNYSSELNVNALELDDSALYLCASSIGPRNTDTQYFGPGTRLTVL.

CDR3 nucleotides: TGCGCCAGCAGCTTGGGGCGCGGACAAGGGGACCTAGAGCAGTACTTC. It translates to CASSLGRGQGDLEQYF. The chain combines TRBV5-1 with TRBJ2-7; D may match TRBD1 or TRBD2 (5 bases each). The length of the CDR3 is 16 residues. Germline lookup yields CDR1 SGHRS and CDR2 YFSETQ. V lost 0 bases and J 7 bases, leaving 20 bases between the germline ends.

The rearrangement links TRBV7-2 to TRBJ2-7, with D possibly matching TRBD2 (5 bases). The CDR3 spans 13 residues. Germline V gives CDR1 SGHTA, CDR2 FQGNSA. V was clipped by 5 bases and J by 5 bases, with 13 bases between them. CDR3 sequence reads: CASSSGFGDEQYF. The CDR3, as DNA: TGTGCCAGCAGCAGCGGCTTCGGTGACGAGCAGTACTTC.

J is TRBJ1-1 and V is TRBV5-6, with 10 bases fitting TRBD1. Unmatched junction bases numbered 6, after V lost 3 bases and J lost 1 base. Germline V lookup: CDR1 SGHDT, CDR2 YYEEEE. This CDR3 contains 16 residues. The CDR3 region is CASSSGTGVANTEAFF. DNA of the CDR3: TGTGCCAGCAGCTCCGGGACAGGGGTCGCGAACACTGAAGCTTTCTTT.

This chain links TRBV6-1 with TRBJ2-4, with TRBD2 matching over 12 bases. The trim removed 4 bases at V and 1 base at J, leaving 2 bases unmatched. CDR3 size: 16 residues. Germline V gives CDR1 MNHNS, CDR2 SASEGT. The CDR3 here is CASSALAGGAKNIQYF. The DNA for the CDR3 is TGTGCCAGCAGTGCACTAGCGGGGGGTGCCAAAAACATTCAGTACTTC.

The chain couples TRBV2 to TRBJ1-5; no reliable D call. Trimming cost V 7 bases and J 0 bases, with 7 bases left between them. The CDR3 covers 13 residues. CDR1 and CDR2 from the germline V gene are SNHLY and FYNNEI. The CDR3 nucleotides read TGTGCCAGCACCCTCGATAGCAATCAGCCCCAGCATTTT. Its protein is CASTLDSNQPQHF.

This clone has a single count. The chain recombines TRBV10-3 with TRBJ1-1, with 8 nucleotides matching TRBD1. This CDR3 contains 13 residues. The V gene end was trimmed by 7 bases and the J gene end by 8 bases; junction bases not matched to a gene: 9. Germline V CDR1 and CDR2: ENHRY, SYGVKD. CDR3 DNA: TGTGCCATCACAGGGGGCGCGGCGGAAGAAGCTTTCTTT. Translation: CAITGGAAEEAFF.

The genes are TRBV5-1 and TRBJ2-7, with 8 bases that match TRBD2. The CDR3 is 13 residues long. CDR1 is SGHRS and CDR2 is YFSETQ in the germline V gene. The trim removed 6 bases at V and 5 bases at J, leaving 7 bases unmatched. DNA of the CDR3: TGCGCCAGCACCGGACTAGCTCAACACGAGCAGTACTTC. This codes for CASTGLAQHEQYF. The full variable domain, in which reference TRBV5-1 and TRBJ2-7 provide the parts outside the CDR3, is KAGVTQTPRYLIKTRGQQVTLSCSPISGHRSVSWYQQTPGQGLQFLFEYFSETQRNKGNFPGRFSGRQFSNSRSEMNVSTLELGDSALYLCASTGLAQHEQYFGPGTRLTVT.

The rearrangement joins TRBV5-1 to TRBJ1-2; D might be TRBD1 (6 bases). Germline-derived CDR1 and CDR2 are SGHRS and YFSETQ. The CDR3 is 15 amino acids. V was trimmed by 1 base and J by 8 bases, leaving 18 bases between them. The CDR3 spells CASSLPTGNGGGYTF. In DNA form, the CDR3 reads TGCGCCAGCAGCTTGCCAACAGGGAACGGAGGGGGCTACACCTTC.

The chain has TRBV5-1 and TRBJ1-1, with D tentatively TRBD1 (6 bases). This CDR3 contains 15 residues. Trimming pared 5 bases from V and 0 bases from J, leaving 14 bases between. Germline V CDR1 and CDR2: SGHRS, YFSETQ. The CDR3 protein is CASSSNTGLNTEAFF. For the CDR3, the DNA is TGCGCCAGCAGTAGTAATACAGGGTTGAACACTGAAGCTTTCTTT.

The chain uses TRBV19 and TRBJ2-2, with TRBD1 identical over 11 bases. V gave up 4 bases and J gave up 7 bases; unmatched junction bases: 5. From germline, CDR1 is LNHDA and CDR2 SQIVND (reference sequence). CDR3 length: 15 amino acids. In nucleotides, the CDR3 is TGTGCCAGTAGTACCCGGACAGGGGGCATCGGGGAGCTGTTTTTT. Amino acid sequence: CASSTRTGGIGELFF.

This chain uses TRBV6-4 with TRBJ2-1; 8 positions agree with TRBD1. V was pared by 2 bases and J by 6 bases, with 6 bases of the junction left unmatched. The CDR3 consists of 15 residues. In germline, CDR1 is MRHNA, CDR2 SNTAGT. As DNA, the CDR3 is TGTGCCAGCAGTGACCGGACAGGGAGGAGCAATGAGCAGTTCTTC. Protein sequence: CASSDRTGRSNEQFF.

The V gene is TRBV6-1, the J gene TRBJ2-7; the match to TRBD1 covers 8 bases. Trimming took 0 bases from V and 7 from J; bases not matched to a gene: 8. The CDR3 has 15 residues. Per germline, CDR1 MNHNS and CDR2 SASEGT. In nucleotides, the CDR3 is TGTGCCAGCAGTGAAGCCGGGGCCTACAGGGGGGAGCAGTACTTC. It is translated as CASSEAGAYRGEQYF.

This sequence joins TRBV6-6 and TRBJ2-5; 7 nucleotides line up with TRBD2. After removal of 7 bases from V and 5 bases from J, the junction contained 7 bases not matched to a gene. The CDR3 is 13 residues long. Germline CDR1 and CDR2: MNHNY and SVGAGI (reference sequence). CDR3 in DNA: TGTGCCAGCATCGGACGTAGCGGGGAGACCCAGTACTTC. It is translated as CASIGRSGETQYF.

The CDR3 loop is CASSRAAIYGWTF. The DNA of the CDR3 is TGTGCCAGCAGCAGGGCCGCTATCTATGGCTGGACCTTC. This sequence joins TRBV11-2 and TRBJ1-2, with no clear D. Germline V gives CDR1 SGHAT, CDR2 FQNNGV. The CDR3 contains 13 residues. The ends were cut back, 5 bases at V and 14 bases at J, with 21 bases in the middle.

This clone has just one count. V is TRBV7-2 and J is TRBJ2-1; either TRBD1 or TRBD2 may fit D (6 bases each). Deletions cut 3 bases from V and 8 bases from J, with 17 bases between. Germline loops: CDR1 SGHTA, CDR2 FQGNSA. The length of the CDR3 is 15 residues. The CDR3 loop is CASSLGAGQGYEQFF. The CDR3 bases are TGTGCCAGCAGCTTGGGTGCGGGACAAGGCTATGAGCAGTTCTTC.

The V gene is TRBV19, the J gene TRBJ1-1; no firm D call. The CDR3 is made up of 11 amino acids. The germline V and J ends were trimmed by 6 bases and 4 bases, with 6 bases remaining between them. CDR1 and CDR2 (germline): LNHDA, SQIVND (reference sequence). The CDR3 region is CASRVLTEAFF. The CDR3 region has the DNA TGTGCCAGTAGGGTCCTCACTGAAGCTTTCTTT.

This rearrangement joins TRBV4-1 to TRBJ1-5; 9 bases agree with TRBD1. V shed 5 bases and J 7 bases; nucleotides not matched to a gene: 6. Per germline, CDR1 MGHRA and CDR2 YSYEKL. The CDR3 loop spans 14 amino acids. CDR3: CASSYRGLGQPQHF. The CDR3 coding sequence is TGCGCCAGCAGCTACAGGGGGCTAGGGCAGCCCCAGCATTTT.

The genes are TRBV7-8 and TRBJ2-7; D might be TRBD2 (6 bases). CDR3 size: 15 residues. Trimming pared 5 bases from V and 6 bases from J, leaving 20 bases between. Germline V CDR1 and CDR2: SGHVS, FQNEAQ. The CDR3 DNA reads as TGTGCCAGCAGCACCCGGGACTTTGTCGGTGGCGAGCAGTACTTC. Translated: CASSTRDFVGGEQYF.

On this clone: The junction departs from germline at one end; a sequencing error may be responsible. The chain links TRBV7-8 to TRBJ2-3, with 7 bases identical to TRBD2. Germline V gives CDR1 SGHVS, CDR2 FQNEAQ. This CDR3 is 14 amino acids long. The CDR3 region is CASNLGGRADTQYF. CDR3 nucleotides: TGTGCCAGCAACTTAGGAGGGAGGGCAGATACGCAGTATTTT.

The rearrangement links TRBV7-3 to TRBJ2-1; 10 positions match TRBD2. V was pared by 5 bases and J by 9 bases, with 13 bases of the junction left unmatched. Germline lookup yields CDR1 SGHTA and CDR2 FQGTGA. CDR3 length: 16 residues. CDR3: CASSPAGGPLVGEQFF. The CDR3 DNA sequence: TGTGCCAGCAGCCCAGCGGGAGGGCCTCTGGTTGGTGAGCAGTTCTTC.

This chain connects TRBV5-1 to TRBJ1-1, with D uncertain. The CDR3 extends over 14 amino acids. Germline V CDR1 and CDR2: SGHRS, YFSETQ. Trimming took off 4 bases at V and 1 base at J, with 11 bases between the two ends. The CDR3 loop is CASSLYRGNTEAFF. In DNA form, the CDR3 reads TGCGCCAGCAGCCTGTACCGGGGGAACACTGAAGCTTTCTTT. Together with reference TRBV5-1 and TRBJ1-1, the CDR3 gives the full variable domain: KAGVTQTPRYLIKTRGQQVTLSCSPISGHRSVSWYQQTPGQGLQFLFEYFSETQRNKGNFPGRFSGRQFSNSRSEMNVSTLELGDSALYLCASSLYRGNTEAFFGQGTRLTVV.

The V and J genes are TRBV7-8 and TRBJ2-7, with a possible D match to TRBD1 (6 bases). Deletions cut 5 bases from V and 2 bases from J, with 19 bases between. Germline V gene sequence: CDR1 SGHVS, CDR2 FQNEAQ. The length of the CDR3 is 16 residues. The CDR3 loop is CASSKYRVGRTYEQYF. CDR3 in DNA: TGTGCCAGCAGCAAATACAGGGTGGGACGGACCTACGAGCAGTACTTC.